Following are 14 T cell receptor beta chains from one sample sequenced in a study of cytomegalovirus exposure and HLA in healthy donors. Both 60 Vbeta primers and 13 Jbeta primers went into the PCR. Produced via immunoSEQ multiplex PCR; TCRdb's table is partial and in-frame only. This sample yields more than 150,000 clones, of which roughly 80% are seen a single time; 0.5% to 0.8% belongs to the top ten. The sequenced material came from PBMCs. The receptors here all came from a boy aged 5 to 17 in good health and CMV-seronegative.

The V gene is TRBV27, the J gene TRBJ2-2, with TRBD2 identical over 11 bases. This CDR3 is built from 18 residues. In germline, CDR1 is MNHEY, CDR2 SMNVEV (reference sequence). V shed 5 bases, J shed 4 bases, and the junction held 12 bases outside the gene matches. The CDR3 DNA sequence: TGTGCCAGCAGTCTAACCGGGACTAGCGGCCTGGGCACCGGGGAGCTGTTTTTT. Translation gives CASSLTGTSGLGTGELFF.

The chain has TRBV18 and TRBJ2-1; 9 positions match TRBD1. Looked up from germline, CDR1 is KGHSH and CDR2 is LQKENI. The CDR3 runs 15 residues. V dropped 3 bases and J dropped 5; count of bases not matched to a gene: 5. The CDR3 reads CASSPPGTGNNEQFF. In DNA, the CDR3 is TGTGCCAGCTCACCCCCCGGGACAGGGAACAATGAGCAGTTCTTC.

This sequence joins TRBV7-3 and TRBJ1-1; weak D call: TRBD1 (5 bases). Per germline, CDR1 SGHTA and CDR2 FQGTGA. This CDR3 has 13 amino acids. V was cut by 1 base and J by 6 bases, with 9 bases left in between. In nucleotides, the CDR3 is TGTGCCAGCAGCTTAAGGGGCTCTGCTGAAGCTTTCTTT. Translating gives CASSLRGSAEAFF.

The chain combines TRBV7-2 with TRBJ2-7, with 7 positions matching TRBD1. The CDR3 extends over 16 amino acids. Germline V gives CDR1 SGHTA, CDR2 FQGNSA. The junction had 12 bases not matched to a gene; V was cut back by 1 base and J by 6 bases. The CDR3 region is CASSLGGQLNGGEQYF. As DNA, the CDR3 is TGTGCCAGCAGCTTAGGGGGACAGTTAAATGGTGGCGAGCAGTACTTC.

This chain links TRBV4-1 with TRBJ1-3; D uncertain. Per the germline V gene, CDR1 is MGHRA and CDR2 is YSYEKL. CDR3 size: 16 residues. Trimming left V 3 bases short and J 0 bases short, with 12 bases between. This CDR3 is CASSHPGLSSGNTIYF. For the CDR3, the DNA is TGCGCCAGCAGCCACCCCGGACTGAGCTCTGGAAACACCATATATTTT.

The CDR3 sequence is CASSEEGANYNEQFF. The CDR3 DNA reads as TGTGCCAGCAGTGAAGAGGGGGCAAACTACAATGAGCAGTTCTTC. The chain carries TRBV6-1 and TRBJ2-1; TRBD1 aligns across 7 bases. Germline CDR1 is MNHNS and CDR2 is SASEGT. The CDR3 loop spans 15 amino acids. Germline trimming cut 1 base from V and 3 bases from J; bases unmatched to any gene: 3.

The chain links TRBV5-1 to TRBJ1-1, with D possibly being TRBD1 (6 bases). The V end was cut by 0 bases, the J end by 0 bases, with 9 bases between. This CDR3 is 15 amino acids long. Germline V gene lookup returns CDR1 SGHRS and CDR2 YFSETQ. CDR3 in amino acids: CASSLGDIVNTEAFF. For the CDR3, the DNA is TGCGCCAGCAGCTTGGGGGACATAGTGAACACTGAAGCTTTCTTT.

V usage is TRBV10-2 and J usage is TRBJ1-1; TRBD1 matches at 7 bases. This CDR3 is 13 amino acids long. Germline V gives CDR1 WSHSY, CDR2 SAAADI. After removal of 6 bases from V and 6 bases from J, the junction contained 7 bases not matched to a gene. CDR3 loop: CASREQGSAEAFF. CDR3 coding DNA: TGCGCCAGCAGAGAACAGGGGTCGGCTGAAGCTTTCTTT.

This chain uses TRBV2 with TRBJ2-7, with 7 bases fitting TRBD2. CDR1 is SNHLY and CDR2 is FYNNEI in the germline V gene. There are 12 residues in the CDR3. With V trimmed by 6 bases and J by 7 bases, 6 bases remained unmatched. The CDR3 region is CASRKDGREQYF. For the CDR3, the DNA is TGTGCCAGCAGGAAGGACGGGAGGGAGCAGTACTTC.

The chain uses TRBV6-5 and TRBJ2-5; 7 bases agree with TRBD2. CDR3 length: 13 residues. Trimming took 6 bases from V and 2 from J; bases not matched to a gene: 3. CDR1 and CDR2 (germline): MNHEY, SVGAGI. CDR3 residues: CASSRTRQETQYF. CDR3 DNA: TGTGCCAGCAGCAGGACTAGACAAGAGACCCAGTACTTC.

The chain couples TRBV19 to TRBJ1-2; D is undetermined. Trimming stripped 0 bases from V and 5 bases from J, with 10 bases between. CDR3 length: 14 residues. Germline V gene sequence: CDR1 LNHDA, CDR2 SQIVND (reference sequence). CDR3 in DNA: TGTGCCAGTAGTATAGACGGAGGGCGGTATGGCTACACCTTC. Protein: CASSIDGGRYGYTF.

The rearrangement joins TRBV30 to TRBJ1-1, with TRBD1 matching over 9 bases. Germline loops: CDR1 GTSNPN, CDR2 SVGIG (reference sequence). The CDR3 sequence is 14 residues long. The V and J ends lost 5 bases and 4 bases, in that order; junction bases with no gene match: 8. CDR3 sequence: CAWSNRGRVTEAFF. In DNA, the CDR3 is TGTGCCTGGTCGAACAGGGGGCGGGTCACTGAAGCTTTCTTT.

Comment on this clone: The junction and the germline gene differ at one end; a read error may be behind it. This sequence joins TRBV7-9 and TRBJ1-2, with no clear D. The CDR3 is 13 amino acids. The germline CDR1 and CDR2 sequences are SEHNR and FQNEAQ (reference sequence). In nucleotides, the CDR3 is TGTTCCAGCAGCTTAGCGGGCGCCCATGGCTACACCTTC. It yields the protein CSSSLAGAHGYTF.

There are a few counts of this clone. CDR3 DNA: TGTGCCAGCAGCTTGGTGGGGACTAGCGGGGGACGGGAGACCCAGTACTTC. Translating it yields CASSLVGTSGGRETQYF. The V and J genes are TRBV5-6 and TRBJ2-5; 14 bases match TRBD2. The CDR3 has 17 residues. V lost 0 bases and J lost 5; bases outside the gene matches: 6. Germline CDR1 and CDR2: SGHDT and YYEEEE.